The 26 T cell receptor beta chains reported below all come from one sample, sequenced in a study of CD4 T cells in relation to SARS-CoV-2 and coronaviruses. Their target antigens are unknown. This table comes from immunoSEQ multiplex PCR, and its TCRdb copy is limited to in-frame clones, with some not included. The table has approximately 25,000 clones, about 82% seen once. The unexposed donors gave CD4+ T cells in about 2011-2018, prior to COVID-19. Isolation of CD4+ T cells took place after about 9 days in culture. Material: CD4+ T cells from PBMCs, cultured in vitro. The receptors derive from a human donor in good health.

The gene calls are TRBV13 and TRBJ2-1; D is unclear. Trimming removed 10 bases from V and 5 bases from J, with 12 bases in between. This CDR3 spans 12 amino acids. The germline V gene has CDR1 PRHDT and CDR2 FYEKMQ (reference sequence). The CDR3 loop reads CATAARNNEQFF. The CDR3 nucleotides read TGTGCCACCGCGGCTAGAAACAATGAGCAGTTCTTC. The variable domain in full, with the rest retrieved from reference TRBV13 and TRBJ2-1, is AAGVIQSPRHLIKEKRETATLKCYPIPRHDTVYWYQQGPGQDPQFLISFYEKMQSDKGSIPDRFSAQQFSDYHSELNMSSLELGDSALYFCATAARNNEQFFGPGTRLTVL.

V gene TRBV14 combines with J gene TRBJ1-1; D unresolved. Between the trimmed V and J ends, which lost 1 base and 5 bases, there was a span of 11 bases. The CDR3 totals 14 residues. Germline lookup yields CDR1 SGHDN and CDR2 FVKESK. As DNA, the CDR3 is TGTGCCAGCAGCCAAGGGATCACGACAACTGAAGCTTTCTTT. Amino acids: CASSQGITTTEAFF.

The J gene is TRBJ1-2, the V gene TRBV7-8; TRBD1 is a possible D gene (5 bases). There are 15 residues in the CDR3. V lost 4 bases, J lost 3 bases, and 15 bases lay in between. Looked up from germline, CDR1 is SGHVS and CDR2 is FQNEAQ. The CDR3 coding sequence is TGTGCCAGCAGCTACCGGGGGTCGGGGGACTATGGCTACACCTTC. Encoded protein: CASSYRGSGDYGYTF. Based on the CDR3 plus reference TRBV7-8 and TRBJ1-2, the full variable domain is GAGVSQSPRYKVAKRGQDVALRCDPISGHVSLFWYQQALGQGPEFLTYFQNEAQLDKSGLPSDRFFAERPEGSVSTLKIQRTQQEDSAVYLCASSYRGSGDYGYTFGSGTRLTVV.

The CDR3 region has the DNA TGTGCCAGCAGTTACGGATATATTAGCTCCTACAATGAGCAGTTCTTC. It encodes CASSYGYISSYNEQFF. J is TRBJ2-1 and V is TRBV6-5; no definite D call. Deletions cut 2 bases from V and 0 bases from J, with 11 bases between. This CDR3 has 16 residues. CDR1 and CDR2 from the germline V gene are MNHEY and SVGAGI.

This sequence joins TRBV11-2 and TRBJ1-2; D is possibly TRBD1 (5 bases). Germline V gene sequence: CDR1 SGHAT, CDR2 FQNNGV. V lost 2 bases and J lost 0, with 13 bases in between. This CDR3 has 16 amino acids. CDR3 in DNA: TGTGCCAGCAGCTTAACTCAGGGTCCTCCTAACTATGGCTACACCTTC. Its translation is CASSLTQGPPNYGYTF.

The chain uses TRBV27 and TRBJ1-1; TRBD1 might be the D (5 bases). The CDR3 spans 15 residues. V was pared by 0 bases and J by 4 bases, with 12 bases between. Germline CDR1 reads MNHEY; CDR2 reads SMNVEV (reference sequence). This CDR3 is CASSLSGSGFTEAFF. CDR3 sequence (DNA): TGTGCCAGCAGTTTATCGGGTTCAGGGTTCACTGAAGCTTTCTTT.

This chain uses TRBV13 with TRBJ1-5, with 7 bases that match TRBD1. Germline V gives CDR1 PRHDT, CDR2 FYEKMQ (reference sequence). V lost 2 bases to trimming and J lost 2 bases; unmatched junction nucleotides: 9. This CDR3 is 17 amino acids long. The CDR3 loop reads CASSLTTGSVGNQPQHF. As DNA, the CDR3 is TGTGCCAGCAGCTTAACGACAGGGTCAGTTGGCAATCAGCCCCAGCATTTT.

The chain links TRBV10-3 to TRBJ2-1, with 12 bases lining up with TRBD2. The CDR3 runs 15 residues. Germline loops: CDR1 ENHRY, CDR2 SYGVKD. With V trimmed by 10 bases and J by 0 bases, 4 bases remained unmatched. The CDR3 DNA sequence: TGTGCCACCCGGACTAGCGGGGACTCCTACAATGAGCAGTTCTTC. Protein: CATRTSGDSYNEQFF.

V usage is TRBV3-1 (or the pseudogene TRBV3-2) and J usage is TRBJ1-1; D gene uncertain. In germline, CDR1 is LGHDT, CDR2 YNNKEL (reference sequence). There are 11 residues in the CDR3. Trimming shortened V by 6 bases and J by 5 bases, and 7 bases separated the two germline ends. The CDR3 DNA follows: TGTGCCAGCAGATCACAGACTGAAGCTTTCTTT. This translates into CASRSQTEAFF.

The CDR3 region has the DNA TGTGCCAGCAGCTCTGGGGGCTATAATAATTCACCCCTCCACTTT. It encodes CASSSGGYNNSPLHF. The chain uses TRBV11-2 and TRBJ1-6, with D possibly being TRBD1 (6 bases). The CDR3 contains 15 residues. V was clipped by 4 bases and J by 5 bases, with 12 bases between them. CDR1 SGHAT and CDR2 FQNNGV come from the germline V gene.

V is TRBV6-6 and J is TRBJ1-3; D is ambiguous. The V end lost 5 bases, the J end lost 0 bases, and 5 bases lay between the germline ends. The CDR3 is 13 amino acids. Germline lookup yields CDR1 MNHNY and CDR2 SVGAGI (reference sequence). CDR3 DNA: TGTGCCAGCAGTGCCAGCTCTGGAAACACCATATATTTT. It specifies CASSASSGNTIYF.

This sequence joins TRBV15 and TRBJ2-7, with 11 bases matching TRBD2. The V and J ends lost 2 bases and 4 bases, in that order; junction bases with no gene match: 4. The germline CDR1 and CDR2 sequences are LNHNV and YYDKDF (reference sequence). The CDR3 length is 15 residues. For the CDR3, the DNA is TGTGCCACCAGCAGAAATAGCGGGGGGGGATACGAGCAGTACTTC. Protein sequence: CATSRNSGGGYEQYF.

This chain uses TRBV2 with TRBJ2-7, with 8 bases matching TRBD1. Unmatched junction bases numbered 7, after V lost 4 bases and J lost 5 bases. Germline V gene data show CDR1 as SNHLY and CDR2 as FYNNEI. This CDR3 comprises 14 residues. Here the CDR3 reads CASSGMTGVNEQYF. The CDR3 nucleotides are TGTGCCAGCAGTGGTATGACAGGGGTCAACGAGCAGTACTTC.

The chain uses TRBV5-1 and TRBJ2-1; D is possibly TRBD1 (5 bases). Germline CDR1 and CDR2: SGHRS and YFSETQ. This CDR3 contains 13 residues. V lost 2 bases and J lost 5, with 8 bases in between. The CDR3 DNA reads TGCGCCAGCAGCTTTGGGGCGGACAATGAGCAGTTCTTC. Translation: CASSFGADNEQFF.

The chain uses TRBV19 and TRBJ2-1, with D perhaps given as TRBD1 or TRBD2 (5 bases each). This CDR3 is 17 amino acids long. Per the germline V gene, CDR1 is LNHDA and CDR2 is SQIVND (reference sequence). The V end lost 6 bases, the J end lost 4 bases, and 22 bases lay between the germline ends. In DNA, the CDR3 is TGTGCCAGTAGCCCGAAGGGGAGCCCTGTGGGTTACAATGAGCAGTTCTTC. Its translation: CASSPKGSPVGYNEQFF.

The V gene is TRBV5-4, the J gene TRBJ1-2, with TRBD1 matching 10 bases. With 2 bases clipped from V and 4 bases from J, the junction kept 5 bases outside the gene matches. The CDR3 has 15 residues. CDR1 is SGHNT and CDR2 is YYREEE in the germline V gene (reference sequence). The CDR3 DNA is TGTGCCAGCAGCTTTCCGGGACAGGGGACCTATGGCTACACCTTC. It codes for CASSFPGQGTYGYTF. The whole variable domain, remainder taken from reference TRBV5-4 and TRBJ1-2, is ETGVTQSPTHLIKTRGQQVTLRCSSQSGHNTVSWYQQALGQGPQFIFQYYREEENGRGNFPPRFSGLQFPNYSSELNVNALELDDSALYLCASSFPGQGTYGYTFGSGTRLTVV.

The V call is TRBV3-1 (or the pseudogene TRBV3-2), the J call TRBJ2-3; D unclear. CDR3 length: 12 residues. V was clipped by 1 base and J by 2 bases, with 1 base between them. Germline CDR1 LGHDT, CDR2 YNNKEL (reference sequence). The CDR3 DNA sequence: TGTGCCAGCAGCCAAGTCACAGATACGCAGTATTTT. Translating gives CASSQVTDTQYF.

The chain employs TRBV7-6 and TRBJ2-3; TRBD2 aligns across 9 bases. Looked up from germline, CDR1 is SGHVS and CDR2 is FNYEAQ. This CDR3 contains 19 residues. The junction had 14 bases not matched to a gene; V was cut back by 0 bases and J by 4 bases. The CDR3 DNA reads as TGTGCCAGCAGCTTAGCCGGGGCTAGCGGGGCTATATCTTCAGATACGCAGTATTTT. It encodes CASSLAGASGAISSDTQYF.

The chain has TRBV3-1 (or the pseudogene TRBV3-2) and TRBJ1-6; D gene ambiguous. The germline CDR1 and CDR2 sequences are LGHDT and YNNKEL (reference sequence). Deletions cut 2 bases from V and 7 bases from J, with 12 bases between. This CDR3 comprises 15 residues. Written as DNA, the CDR3 is TGTGCCAGCAGCCAAATTCCCGGGGAGAATTCACCCCTCCACTTT. Its protein is CASSQIPGENSPLHF.

J is TRBJ1-1 and V is TRBV28; the D gene is possibly TRBD1 (6 bases). V was pared by 2 bases and J by 0 bases, with 16 bases between. The CDR3 length is 17 residues. Germline values: CDR1 MDHEN, CDR2 SYDVKM. The CDR3, as DNA: TGTGCCAGCAGTTTAGGGGGCAGGGGATCCATGAACACTGAAGCTTTCTTT. It translates to CASSLGGRGSMNTEAFF.

This clone was recorded once. The gene calls are TRBV3-1 (or the pseudogene TRBV3-2) and TRBJ2-1; 10 bases map to TRBD1. J was trimmed by 9 bases and V by 6 bases; bases with no gene match: 14. This CDR3 comprises 16 residues. Germline loops: CDR1 LGHDT, CDR2 YNNKEL (reference sequence). CDR3 DNA: TGTGCCAGCAGTCCTCCCGGGACAGGGGAGGCGGGTGAGCAGTTCTTC. Encoded protein: CASSPPGTGEAGEQFF.

The rearrangement links TRBV5-1 to TRBJ2-7; no firm D call. V was pared by 5 bases and J by 1 base, with 7 bases between. Per germline, CDR1 SGHRS and CDR2 YFSETQ. This CDR3 is built from 12 residues. CDR3 bases: TGCGCCAGCAGTACCGGTTCCTACGAGCAGTACTTC. Translating it yields CASSTGSYEQYF.

The table lists this clone with a few counts. The rearrangement joins TRBV30 to TRBJ1-2; the match to TRBD1 covers 8 bases. Germline-derived CDR1 and CDR2 are GTSNPN and SVGIG (reference sequence). The CDR3 consists of 15 residues. V shed 5 bases and J 1 base; nucleotides not matched to a gene: 9. The CDR3 protein is CAWARDRSLNYGYTF. The CDR3 DNA reads as TGTGCCTGGGCTCGGGACAGGTCGCTTAACTATGGCTACACCTTC.

This chain uses TRBV29-1 with TRBJ2-5; no clear D. V lost 7 bases, J lost 2 bases, and 5 bases lay in between. This CDR3 contains 10 residues. CDR1 and CDR2 from the germline V gene are SQVTM and ANQGSEA. The CDR3, as DNA: TGCAGCGGCAAACAAGAGACCCAGTACTTC. As protein: CSGKQETQYF.

The V gene is TRBV7-6, the J gene TRBJ2-7; 9 nucleotides line up with TRBD2. In germline, CDR1 is SGHVS, CDR2 FNYEAQ. The CDR3 contains 15 residues. Unmatched junction bases numbered 8, after V lost 5 bases and J lost 3 bases. The CDR3 reads CASSPGSGGYYEQYF. DNA of the CDR3: TGTGCCAGCAGCCCCGGGAGCGGGGGGTACTACGAGCAGTACTTC.

This clone appeared a few times. The CDR3 loop is CASSPGLAVDTQYF. The DNA of the CDR3 is TGTGCCAGCAGCCCCGGACTAGCAGTGGATACGCAGTATTTT. The chain joins TRBV9 to TRBJ2-3; 8 bases agree with TRBD2. Germline values: CDR1 SGDLS, CDR2 YYNGEE. This CDR3 region has 14 residues. The V gene end was trimmed by 4 bases and the J gene end by 6 bases; junction bases not matched to a gene: 7. Drawing the rest from reference TRBV9 and TRBJ2-3, the complete variable domain is DSGVTQTPKHLITATGQRVTLRCSPRSGDLSVYWYQQSLDQGLQFLIQYYNGEERAKGNILERFSAQQFPDLHSELNLSSLELGDSALYFCASSPGLAVDTQYFGPGTRLTVL.